These 12 T cell receptor beta chains were sequenced from one sample in a study of OX40 agonist ivuxolimab in advanced cancers. Here immunoSEQ multiplex PCR was the method, and the copy in TCRdb shows in-frame clones only, minus some. The sample consists of roughly 38,000 clones, roughly four fifths of them appearing once. The sample was CD4+ or CD8+ T cells sorted from blood, taken in a trial of the OX40 agonist ivuxolimab. The receptors come from an adult with an advanced solid tumor such as melanoma, head and neck, liver or kidney cancer.

The rearrangement links TRBV7-8 to TRBJ1-1; D might be TRBD1 (5 bases). Trimming left V 2 bases short and J 1 base short, with 14 bases between. The germline gives CDR1 SGHVS, CDR2 FQNEAQ. This CDR3 contains 16 residues. CDR3 region: CASSLRGGRENTEAFF. DNA for the CDR3: TGTGCCAGCAGCTTAAGGGGAGGACGGGAGAACACTGAAGCTTTCTTT.

The chain has TRBV7-2 and TRBJ2-5; TRBD2 is a possible D gene (5 bases). Germline V gene sequence: CDR1 SGHTA, CDR2 FQGNSA. V was shortened by 5 bases and J by 1 base, with 14 bases between the two germline ends. This CDR3 comprises 15 residues. The CDR3 nucleotides read TGTGCCAGCAGCCCAGGCCGACTACCCCAAGAGACCCAGTACTTC. Translating it yields CASSPGRLPQETQYF.

J is TRBJ1-2 and V is TRBV28; 7 nucleotides agree with TRBD1. Germline CDR1 is MDHEN and CDR2 is SYDVKM. The CDR3 totals 14 residues. The V gene end was trimmed by 6 bases and the J gene end by 4 bases; junction bases not matched to a gene: 8. This CDR3 reads CASRSTGTAYGYTF. The CDR3, as DNA: TGTGCCAGCAGATCAACCGGGACAGCCTATGGCTACACCTTC.

The CDR3 loop reads CASSEGAGLTYNEQFF. The CDR3 DNA reads as TGTGCCAGCAGCGAAGGGGCAGGGTTGACCTACAATGAGCAGTTCTTC. The V gene is TRBV7-9, the J gene TRBJ2-1; the D gene is possibly TRBD1 (5 bases). V was pared by 5 bases and J by 2 bases, with 16 bases between. This CDR3 has 16 residues. Germline values: CDR1 SEHNR, CDR2 FQNEAQ (reference sequence).

V is TRBV7-8 and J is TRBJ2-5; 7 bases agree with TRBD2. CDR3 length: 16 amino acids. The ends lost 3 bases at V and 4 bases at J; junction bases unmatched: 11. Per the germline V gene, CDR1 is SGHVS and CDR2 is FQNEAQ. CDR3 amino acids: CASSFLERGTRETQYF. DNA for the CDR3: TGTGCCAGCAGCTTTTTAGAGCGGGGTACGCGAGAGACCCAGTACTTC.

CDR3 coding DNA: TGTGCCAGCAGTGAGGTGATTCGCGAGACCCAGTACTTC. It translates to CASSEVIRETQYF. This chain connects TRBV6-6 to TRBJ2-5; no clear D gene. CDR3 length: 13 residues. Looked up from germline, CDR1 is MNHNY and CDR2 is SVGAGI (reference sequence). V was trimmed by 5 bases and J by 5 bases, leaving 12 bases between them.

A single count supports this clone. The rearrangement joins TRBV5-6 to TRBJ2-7, with TRBD1 matching over 7 bases. The CDR3 extends over 14 amino acids. The germline CDR1 and CDR2 sequences are SGHDT and YYEEEE. The trim removed 4 bases at V and 5 bases at J, leaving 9 bases unmatched. CDR3 amino acids: CASSALGTADEQYF. The CDR3 nucleotides are TGTGCCAGCAGCGCTCTCGGGACAGCAGACGAGCAGTACTTC.

This chain joins TRBV9 and TRBJ1-2; TRBD1 matches at 8 bases. Trimming cost V 4 bases and J 7 bases; bases outside gene matches: 12. CDR3 length: 15 amino acids. CDR1 is SGDLS, CDR2 YYNGEE, per germline. DNA for the CDR3: TGTGCCAGCAGCCCACAAGCAGGGGGCATTGGTGGCTACACCTTC. Encoded protein: CASSPQAGGIGGYTF.

This chain links TRBV30 with TRBJ1-2; D ambiguous. Trimming removed 2 bases at V and 0 bases at J, with 13 bases between. The CDR3 is 15 residues long. CDR1 and CDR2 (germline): GTSNPN, SVGIG (reference sequence). CDR3 nucleotide sequence: TGTGCCTGGAGTACGGTGGTGCCAACTAACTATGGCTACACCTTC. Translated, it gives CAWSTVVPTNYGYTF.

The chain has TRBV5-1 and TRBJ1-1; 8 positions agree with TRBD1. From germline, CDR1 is SGHRS and CDR2 YFSETQ. After removal of 7 bases from V and 1 base from J, the junction contained 6 bases not matched to a gene. This CDR3 spans 14 amino acids. In DNA form, the CDR3 reads TGCGCCAGCTCGACAGGGGAGACGAACACTGAAGCTTTCTTT. Translation gives CASSTGETNTEAFF.

The chain employs TRBV7-2 and TRBJ2-5, with D uncertain. Germline CDR1 is SGHTA and CDR2 is FQGNSA. CDR3 length: 15 residues. V lost 3 bases and J lost 1, with 12 bases in between. CDR3 coding DNA: TGTGCCAGCAGCTTGGCCCCAGTGATCCAAGAGACCCAGTACTTC. Translation: CASSLAPVIQETQYF.

This chain connects TRBV28 to TRBJ1-5; tentatively, D is TRBD1 (5 bases). Germline V CDR1 and CDR2: MDHEN, SYDVKM. The CDR3 spans 14 residues. V lost 6 bases and J 2 bases, leaving 11 bases between the germline ends. The CDR3 region is CASRAGGGNQPQHF. The CDR3 DNA follows: TGTGCCAGCAGGGCCGGGGGTGGCAATCAGCCCCAGCATTTT.